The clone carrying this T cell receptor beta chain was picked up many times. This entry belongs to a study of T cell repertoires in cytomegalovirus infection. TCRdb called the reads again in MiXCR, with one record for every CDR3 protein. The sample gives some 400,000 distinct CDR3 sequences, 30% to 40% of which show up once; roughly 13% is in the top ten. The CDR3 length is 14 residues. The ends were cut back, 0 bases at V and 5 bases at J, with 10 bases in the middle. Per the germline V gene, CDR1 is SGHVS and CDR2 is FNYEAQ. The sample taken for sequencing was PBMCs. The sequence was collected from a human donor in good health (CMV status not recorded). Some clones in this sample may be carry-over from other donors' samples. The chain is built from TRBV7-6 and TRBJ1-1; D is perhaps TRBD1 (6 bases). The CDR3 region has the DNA TGTGCCAGCAGCTTAGCGCCAGGGGAGACTGAAGCTTTCTTT. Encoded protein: CASSLAPGETEAFF.